This entry lists 9 T cell receptor beta chains sequenced from one sample in a study of blood T cells in healthy people across ages. Then a second PCR, running about 6 to 12 cycles, was carried out with a sample-barcoded 5' primer and a J-beta primer mix. MiXCR was run by TCRdb on the 5' RACE reads, yielding one entry per CDR3 protein. Here the sample spans around 1,800,000 distinct CDR3 sequences, about two fifths being singletons. Sequencing used blood. These receptors all come from a human donor in good health.

This rearrangement joins TRBV28 to TRBJ2-5; either TRBD1 or TRBD2 may fit D (6 bases each). Germline V lookup: CDR1 MDHEN, CDR2 SYDVKM. The CDR3 contains 16 residues. Trimming left V 3 bases short and J 5 bases short, with 19 bases between. The CDR3 DNA follows: TGTGCCAGCAGTTTGGAAGGGGGGAACATTTATGAGACCCAGTACTTC. Its protein product is CASSLEGGNIYETQYF.

The chain is built from TRBV20-1 and TRBJ1-2; no clear D. CDR1 and CDR2 from the germline V gene are DFQATT and SNEGSKA (reference sequence). With 6 bases removed from V and 0 bases from J, the gap between germline ends came to 14 bases. The CDR3 has 14 residues. The CDR3 reads CSALNFPTNYGYTF. The CDR3 DNA reads TGCAGTGCCCTGAATTTTCCGACTAACTATGGCTACACCTTC.

This rearrangement joins TRBV6-5 to TRBJ2-1; 15 bases are a match to TRBD2. Germline trimming cut 0 bases from V and 7 bases from J; bases unmatched to any gene: 7. The CDR3 contains 18 residues. Germline V CDR1 and CDR2: MNHEY, SVGAGI. This CDR3 is CASSYSIGLAGGRNEQFF. CDR3 nucleotides: TGTGCCAGCAGTTACTCCATAGGACTAGCGGGGGGGCGAAATGAGCAGTTCTTC.

This clonotype occurred a few times. This may be a read error: a much more frequent sequence differs by one nucleotide. The chain carries TRBV15 and TRBJ1-2; maybe TRBD1 (5 bases). The CDR3 has 18 residues. Germline assignment: CDR1 LNHNV and CDR2 YYDKDF (reference sequence). CDR3 in DNA: TGTACCACCACCCCGAGATACCAGACAGCTGCGACTAACTATGGCTACACCTTC. It encodes CTTTPRYQTAATNYGYTF.

This clonotype was seen a handful of times. The CDR3 coding sequence is TGTGCCAGCAGCCAAGATCGGTTCGAGACGTTTCGGGCCAACGTCCTGACTTTC. Translated, it gives CASSQDRFETFRANVLTF. V usage is TRBV4-2 and J usage is TRBJ2-6; D call uncertain. The germline V gene has CDR1 LGHNA and CDR2 YNFKEQ. Between the trimmed V and J ends, which lost 0 bases and 5 bases, there was a span of 17 bases. The CDR3 spans 18 residues.

This clonotype appeared a few times. The J gene is TRBJ2-7, the V gene TRBV4-3, with TRBD2 identical over 11 bases. V lost 0 bases to trimming and J lost 6 bases; unmatched junction nucleotides: 7. CDR3 length: 16 residues. The V gene's germline CDR1 is LGHNA and CDR2 YSLEER. The CDR3 bases are TGCGCCAGCAGCCAAGATCTAGCGGGGGGACGGGGCGAGCAGTACTTC. Residues: CASSQDLAGGRGEQYF.

The CDR3 reads CASSSASIQETQYF. For the CDR3, the DNA is TGTGCCAGCAGCAGTGCGTCAATACAAGAGACCCAGTACTTC. The chain uses TRBV11-2 and TRBJ2-5; D ambiguous. There are 14 residues in the CDR3. Germline CDR1 is SGHAT and CDR2 is FQNNGV. Deletions cut 5 bases from V and 2 bases from J, with 12 bases between.

The chain has TRBV9 and TRBJ2-3, with D possibly being TRBD1 (6 bases). The CDR3 runs to 15 residues. V was cut by 0 bases and J by 1 base, with 9 bases left in between. Looked up from germline, CDR1 is SGDLS and CDR2 is YYNGEE. The DNA of the CDR3 is TGTGCCAGCAGCGTAGCCGCAGGGGGCACAGATACGCAGTATTTT. This codes for CASSVAAGGTDTQYF.

This chain uses TRBV12-3 or TRBV12-4 with TRBJ2-7; D unresolved. Trimming took 4 bases from V and 2 from J, leaving 9 bases between them. There are 13 residues in the CDR3. CDR3 protein: CASSSFTTYEQYF. CDR3 nucleotide sequence: TGTGCCAGCAGTTCTTTCACTACCTACGAGCAGTACTTC.